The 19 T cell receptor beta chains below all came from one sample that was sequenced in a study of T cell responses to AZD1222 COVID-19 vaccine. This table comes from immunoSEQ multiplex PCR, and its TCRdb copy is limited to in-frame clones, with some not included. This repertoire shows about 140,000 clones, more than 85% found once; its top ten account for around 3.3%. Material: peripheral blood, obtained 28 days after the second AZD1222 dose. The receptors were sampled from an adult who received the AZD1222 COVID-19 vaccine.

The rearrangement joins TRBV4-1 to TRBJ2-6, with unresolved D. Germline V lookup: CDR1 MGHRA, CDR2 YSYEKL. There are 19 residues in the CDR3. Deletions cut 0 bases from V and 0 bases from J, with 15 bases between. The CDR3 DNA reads TGCGCCAGCAGCCAAGAAGAGGCAGTTCTTTTCTCTGGGGCCAACGTCCTGACTTTC. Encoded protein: CASSQEEAVLFSGANVLTF.

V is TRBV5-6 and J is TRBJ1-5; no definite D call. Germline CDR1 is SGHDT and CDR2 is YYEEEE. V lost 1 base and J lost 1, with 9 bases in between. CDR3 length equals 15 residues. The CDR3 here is CASSLSPESNQPQHF. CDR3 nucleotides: TGTGCCAGCAGCTTGTCCCCCGAGAGCAATCAGCCCCAGCATTTT.

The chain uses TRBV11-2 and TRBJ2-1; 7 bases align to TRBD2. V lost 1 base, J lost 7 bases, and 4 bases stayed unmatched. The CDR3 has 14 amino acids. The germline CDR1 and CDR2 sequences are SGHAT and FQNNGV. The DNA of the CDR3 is TGTGCCAGCAGCTTAGCGGGAGGAGGGAATGAGCAGTTCTTC. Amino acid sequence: CASSLAGGGNEQFF. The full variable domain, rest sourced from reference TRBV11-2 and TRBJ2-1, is EAGVAQSPRYKIIEKRQSVAFWCNPISGHATLYWYQQILGQGPKLLIQFQNNGVVDDSQLPKDRFSAERLKGVDSTLKIQPAKLEDSAVYLCASSLAGGGNEQFFGPGTRLTVL.

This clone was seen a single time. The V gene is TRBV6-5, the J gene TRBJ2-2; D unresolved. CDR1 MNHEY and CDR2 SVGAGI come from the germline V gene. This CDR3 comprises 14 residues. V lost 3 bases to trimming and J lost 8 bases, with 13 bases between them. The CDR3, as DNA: TGTGCCAGCAGTTATGGTTTCGAGTCAGGGGAGCTGTTTTTT. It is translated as CASSYGFESGELFF.

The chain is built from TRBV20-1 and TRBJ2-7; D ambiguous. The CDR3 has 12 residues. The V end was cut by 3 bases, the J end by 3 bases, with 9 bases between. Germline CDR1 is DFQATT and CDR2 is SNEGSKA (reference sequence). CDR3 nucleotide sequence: TGCAGTGCTAGTCGCACAGACTACGAGCAGTACTTC. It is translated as CSASRTDYEQYF.

The CDR3 loop is CASSQQPGLALGEQFF. The CDR3 bases are TGCGCCAGCAGCCAACAACCGGGACTAGCCCTCGGGGAGCAGTTCTTC. The gene calls are TRBV4-3 and TRBJ2-1; 9 bases are a match to TRBD2. CDR3 length equals 16 residues. From germline, CDR1 is LGHNA and CDR2 YSLEER. V lost 2 bases, J lost 10 bases, and 12 bases stayed unmatched.

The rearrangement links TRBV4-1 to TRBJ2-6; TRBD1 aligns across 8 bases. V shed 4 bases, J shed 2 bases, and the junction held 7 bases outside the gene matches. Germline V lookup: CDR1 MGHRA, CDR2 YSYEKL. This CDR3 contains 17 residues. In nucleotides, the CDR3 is TGCGCCAGCAGCCCCCGGACAGGGTTCCCTGGGGCCAACGTCCTGACTTTC. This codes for CASSPRTGFPGANVLTF.

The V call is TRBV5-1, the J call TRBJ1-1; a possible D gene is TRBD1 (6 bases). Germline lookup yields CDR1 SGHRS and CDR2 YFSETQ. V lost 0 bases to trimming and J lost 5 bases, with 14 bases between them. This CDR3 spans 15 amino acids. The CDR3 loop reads CASSLVTGPGTEAFF. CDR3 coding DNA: TGCGCCAGCAGCTTGGTTACAGGGCCGGGGACTGAAGCTTTCTTT.

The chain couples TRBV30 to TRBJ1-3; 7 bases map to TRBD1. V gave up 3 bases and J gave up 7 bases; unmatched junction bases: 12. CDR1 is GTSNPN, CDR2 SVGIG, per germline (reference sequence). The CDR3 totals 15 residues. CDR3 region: CAWRGETGLQNTIYF. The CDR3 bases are TGTGCCTGGAGGGGAGAGACAGGGCTTCAGAACACCATATATTTT. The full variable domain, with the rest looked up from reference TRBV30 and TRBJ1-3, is SQTIHQWPATLVQPVGSPLSLECTVEGTSNPNLYWYRQAAGRGLQLLFYSVGIGQISSEVPQNLSASRPQDRQFILSSKKLLLSDSGFYLCAWRGETGLQNTIYFGEGSWLTVV.

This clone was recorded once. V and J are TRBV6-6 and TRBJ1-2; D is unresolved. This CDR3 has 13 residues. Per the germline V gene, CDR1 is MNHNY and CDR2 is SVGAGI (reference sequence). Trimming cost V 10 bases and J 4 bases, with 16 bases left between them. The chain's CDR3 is CATQVEGVYGYTF. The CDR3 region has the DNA TGTGCCACCCAAGTAGAGGGCGTCTATGGCTACACCTTC.

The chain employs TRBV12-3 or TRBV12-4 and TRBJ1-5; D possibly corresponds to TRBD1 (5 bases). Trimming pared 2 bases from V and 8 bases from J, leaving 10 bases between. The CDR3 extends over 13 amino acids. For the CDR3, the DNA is TGTGCCAGCAGTTTACAGGGAGGGGAGCCCCAGCATTTT. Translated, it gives CASSLQGGEPQHF.

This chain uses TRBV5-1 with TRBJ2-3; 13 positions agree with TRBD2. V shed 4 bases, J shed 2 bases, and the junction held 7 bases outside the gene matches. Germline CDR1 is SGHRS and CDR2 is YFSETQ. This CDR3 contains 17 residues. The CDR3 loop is CASSRTSGSTLTDTQYF. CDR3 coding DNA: TGCGCCAGCAGCCGGACTAGCGGGAGCACACTCACAGATACGCAGTATTTT.

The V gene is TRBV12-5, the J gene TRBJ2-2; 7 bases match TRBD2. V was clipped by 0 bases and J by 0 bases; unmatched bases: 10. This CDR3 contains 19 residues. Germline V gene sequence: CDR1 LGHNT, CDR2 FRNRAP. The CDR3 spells CASGLVLFPAGANTGELFF. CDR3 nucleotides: TGTGCTAGTGGTTTGGTACTTTTTCCGGCGGGAGCGAACACCGGGGAGCTGTTTTTT.

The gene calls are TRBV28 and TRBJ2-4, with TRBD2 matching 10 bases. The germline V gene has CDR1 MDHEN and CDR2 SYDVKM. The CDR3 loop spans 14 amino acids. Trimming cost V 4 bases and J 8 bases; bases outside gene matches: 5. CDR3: CASSSVAGGDIQYF. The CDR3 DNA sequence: TGTGCCAGCAGTTCGGTAGCGGGGGGAGACATTCAGTACTTC.

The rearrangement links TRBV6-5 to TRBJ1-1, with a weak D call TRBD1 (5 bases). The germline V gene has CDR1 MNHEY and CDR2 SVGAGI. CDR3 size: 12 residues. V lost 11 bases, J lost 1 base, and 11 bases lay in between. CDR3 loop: CAARTQNTEAFF. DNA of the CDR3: TGTGCCGCAAGGACACAGAACACTGAAGCTTTCTTT.

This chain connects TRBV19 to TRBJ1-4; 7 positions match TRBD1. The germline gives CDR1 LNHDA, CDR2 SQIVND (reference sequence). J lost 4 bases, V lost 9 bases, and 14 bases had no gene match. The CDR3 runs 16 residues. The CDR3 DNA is TGTGCCAGCCAACTAAACGGGGGACAGCATAATGAAAAACTGTTTTTT. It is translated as CASQLNGGQHNEKLFF. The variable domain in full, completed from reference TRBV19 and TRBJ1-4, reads DGGITQSPKYLFRKEGQNVTLSCEQNLNHDAMYWYRQDPGQGLRLIYYSQIVNDFQKGDIAEGYSVSREKKESFPLTVTSAQKNPTAFYLCASQLNGGQHNEKLFFGSGTQLSVL.

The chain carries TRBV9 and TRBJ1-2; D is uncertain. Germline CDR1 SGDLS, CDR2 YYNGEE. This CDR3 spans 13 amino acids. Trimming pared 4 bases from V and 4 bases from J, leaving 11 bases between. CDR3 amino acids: CASSPPGGYGYTF. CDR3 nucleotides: TGTGCCAGCAGCCCCCCGGGAGGCTATGGCTACACCTTC.

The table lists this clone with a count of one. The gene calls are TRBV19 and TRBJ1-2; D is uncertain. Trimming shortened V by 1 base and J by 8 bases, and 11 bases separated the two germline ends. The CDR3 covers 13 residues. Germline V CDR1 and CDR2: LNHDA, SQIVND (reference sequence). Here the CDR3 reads CASSIGQREGYTF. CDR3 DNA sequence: TGTGCCAGTAGTATAGGACAACGCGAAGGCTACACCTTC.

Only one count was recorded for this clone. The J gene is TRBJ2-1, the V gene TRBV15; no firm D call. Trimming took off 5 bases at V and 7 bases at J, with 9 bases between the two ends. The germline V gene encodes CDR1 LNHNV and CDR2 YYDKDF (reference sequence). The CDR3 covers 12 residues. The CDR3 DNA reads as TGTGCCACCAGCCCCCCGTCGAATGAGCAGTTCTTC. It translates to CATSPPSNEQFF. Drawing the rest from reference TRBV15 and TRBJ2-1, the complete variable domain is DAMVIQNPRYQVTQFGKPVTLSCSQTLNHNVMYWYQQKSSQAPKLLFHYYDKDFNNEADTPDNFQSRRPNTSFCFLDIRSPGLGDTAMYLCATSPPSNEQFFGPGTRLTVL.